The present entry profiles one TCR beta chain with its context. A multiplex PCR was run with 60 Vbeta primers and 13 Jbeta primers. The table came from immunoSEQ multiplex PCR; TCRdb's copy has only in-frame clones and leaves some out. The sample consists of more than 80,000 clones, around 79% of them appearing once. These data are taken from a study of cytomegalovirus exposure and HLA in healthy donors. J lost 0 bases, V lost 5 bases, and 2 bases had no gene match. The germline V gene encodes CDR1 MNHEY and CDR2 SVGAGI. The length of the CDR3 is 14 residues. What was sequenced was PBMCs. The origin of this receptor is a man younger than 35 in good health and CMV-seropositive. This sequence joins TRBV6-5 and TRBJ1-1; 8 bases fit TRBD1. The CDR3 DNA follows: TGTGCCAGCAGTGGACAGGGAGTGAACACTGAAGCTTTCTTT. Amino acids: CASSGQGVNTEAFF.